This passage covers 8 T cell receptor beta chains from one sample sequenced in a study of blood T cell repertoires in COVID-19. The repertoire was sequenced with immunoSEQ multiplex PCR; TCRdb's copy has only in-frame clones and lacks some. The sample shows 170,000 or so clones, 80% to 90% of them seen only once. Specimen: peripheral blood. The source of these receptors is a man aged 45-65 years with active or convalescent COVID-19.

J is TRBJ1-3 and V is TRBV24-1; D is possibly TRBD1 (6 bases). This CDR3 region has 14 residues. V lost 9 bases, J lost 1 base, and 12 bases lay in between. In germline, CDR1 is KGHDR, CDR2 SFDVKD. CDR3 in amino acids: CATVHRVSGNTIYF. CDR3 coding DNA: TGTGCCACCGTACACAGGGTTTCTGGAAACACCATATATTTT.

The chain has TRBV7-9 and TRBJ1-2, with D tentatively TRBD1 (5 bases). The CDR3 consists of 12 residues. The V end lost 0 bases, the J end lost 7 bases, and 6 bases lay between the germline ends. Looked up from germline, CDR1 is SEHNR and CDR2 is FQNEAQ (reference sequence). CDR3: CASSLARGGYTF. In DNA, the CDR3 is TGTGCCAGCAGCTTAGCAAGGGGTGGCTACACCTTC.

This chain links TRBV5-4 with TRBJ1-1; 9 bases line up with TRBD1. The J segment lost 1 base and the V segment lost 6 bases, leaving 10 bases of the junction unmatched. The CDR3 consists of 16 residues. CDR1 is SGHNT and CDR2 is YYREEE in the germline V gene (reference sequence). The CDR3 loop is CASNKPGQGPNTEAFF. DNA of the CDR3: TGTGCCAGCAACAAGCCGGGACAGGGACCGAACACTGAAGCTTTCTTT. The whole variable domain, remainder taken from reference TRBV5-4 and TRBJ1-1, is ETGVTQSPTHLIKTRGQQVTLRCSSQSGHNTVSWYQQALGQGPQFIFQYYREEENGRGNFPPRFSGLQFPNYSSELNVNALELDDSALYLCASNKPGQGPNTEAFFGQGTRLTVV.

The rearrangement uses TRBV7-3 and TRBJ1-1; D gene ambiguous. V gave up 5 bases and J gave up 6 bases, with 13 bases separating them. CDR1 and CDR2 (germline): SGHTA, FQGTGA. There are 13 residues in the CDR3. The CDR3 bases are TGTGCCAGCAGCAAATCGGGTGTCTCTGAAGCTTTCTTT. It specifies CASSKSGVSEAFF.

The rearrangement joins TRBV4-2 to TRBJ1-5, with 8 bases aligning to TRBD1. This CDR3 has 16 amino acids. V lost 2 bases and J lost 0; bases outside the gene matches: 3. The germline gives CDR1 LGHNA, CDR2 YNFKEQ. Here the CDR3 reads CASSQRQGSSNQPQHF. In DNA form, the CDR3 reads TGTGCCAGCAGCCAAAGACAGGGGAGTAGCAATCAGCCCCAGCATTTT.

The chain combines TRBV9 with TRBJ1-1; 7 bases agree with TRBD1. The CDR3 consists of 14 residues. CDR1 and CDR2 from the germline V gene are SGDLS and YYNGEE. After removal of 4 bases from V and 5 bases from J, the junction contained 8 bases not matched to a gene. The CDR3, as DNA: TGTGCCAGCAGCTATGAGGCAGGGGGGACTGAAGCTTTCTTT. Translating gives CASSYEAGGTEAFF.

This chain links TRBV3-1 (or the pseudogene TRBV3-2) with TRBJ2-1, with 7 bases lining up with TRBD2. This CDR3 spans 16 amino acids. The germline gives CDR1 LGHDT, CDR2 YNNKEL (reference sequence). V dropped 0 bases and J dropped 9; count of bases not matched to a gene: 11. As DNA, the CDR3 is TGTGCCAGCAGCCAAGAGACCGGCGGGAGTATCGGTGAGCAGTTCTTC. It codes for CASSQETGGSIGEQFF.

The rearrangement uses TRBV7-2 and TRBJ2-7; D is perhaps TRBD1 (5 bases). Trimming shortened V by 1 base and J by 2 bases, and 6 bases separated the two germline ends. Per the germline V gene, CDR1 is SGHTA and CDR2 is FQGNSA. The CDR3 extends over 13 amino acids. CDR3 sequence reads: CASSLDRTYEQYF. CDR3 DNA sequence: TGTGCCAGCAGCTTAGACAGGACCTACGAGCAGTACTTC.